Following are 32 T cell receptor beta chains from one sample sequenced in a study of response to subunit inactivated influenza vaccine. TCRdb analysed the RT-PCR reads with MiXCR anew, one entry per CDR3 protein. The table has some 850,000 distinct CDR3 sequences, about 18% seen once. The sample was PBMCs from blood, taken 4 to 6 days after vaccination. These receptors were obtained from a man in his fifties or sixties who received an inactivated influenza vaccine.

The rearrangement uses TRBV9 and TRBJ1-1; D uncertain. Trimming pared 3 bases from V and 3 bases from J, leaving 6 bases between. This CDR3 is built from 12 residues. Germline loops: CDR1 SGDLS, CDR2 YYNGEE. The CDR3 DNA follows: TGTGCCAGCAGCGGACGAGACACTGAAGCTTTCTTT. It is translated as CASSGRDTEAFF.

This clonotype was detected only a few times. The chain couples TRBV5-1 to TRBJ2-2; D is uncertain. This CDR3 has 13 residues. The germline gives CDR1 SGHRS, CDR2 YFSETQ. The V gene lost 3 bases and the J gene lost 4 bases, with 7 bases spanning the gap. CDR3 coding DNA: TGCGCCAGCAGCTGGACCACCACCGGGGAGCTGTTTTTT. Protein: CASSWTTTGELFF.

This clonotype was recorded a few times. The chain uses TRBV4-1 and TRBJ2-5; 9 bases fit TRBD1. This CDR3 spans 16 amino acids. V shed 3 bases and J 6 bases; nucleotides not matched to a gene: 11. Germline CDR1 MGHRA, CDR2 YSYEKL. The CDR3, as DNA: TGCGCCAGCAGCCAGGGGGACAGGGTAGGCAGGAAGACCCAGTACTTC. This encodes CASSQGDRVGRKTQYF.

V and J are TRBV28 and TRBJ2-2; 9 bases map to TRBD1. The germline V gene encodes CDR1 MDHEN and CDR2 SYDVKM. There are 16 residues in the CDR3. After removal of 0 bases from V and 5 bases from J, the junction contained 4 bases not matched to a gene. DNA of the CDR3: TGTGCCAGCAGTTTATGGGGACAGGGTGATACCGGGGAGCTGTTTTTT. Amino acid sequence: CASSLWGQGDTGELFF.

J is TRBJ1-1 and V is TRBV5-1, with D hard to call. Germline V gene lookup returns CDR1 SGHRS and CDR2 YFSETQ. This CDR3 has 15 residues. The V end was cut by 4 bases, the J end by 1 base, with 14 bases between. The DNA for the CDR3 is TGCGCCAGCAGCCTAGACCTGGGTACGAACACTGAAGCTTTCTTT. It is translated as CASSLDLGTNTEAFF.

There are many counts of this clonotype. The V and J genes are TRBV20-1 and TRBJ2-5; 11 bases agree with TRBD2. Germline loops: CDR1 DFQATT, CDR2 SNEGSKA (reference sequence). The J segment lost 6 bases and the V segment lost 7 bases, leaving 7 bases of the junction unmatched. The CDR3 length is 13 residues. Written as DNA, the CDR3 is TGCAGTGTCCCACTAGCGGGGGTAAAGACCCAGTACTTC. Its translation is CSVPLAGVKTQYF.

Many counts were recorded for this clonotype. The chain combines TRBV5-1 with TRBJ2-5, with D perhaps matching TRBD1 or TRBD2 (6 bases each). CDR3 length: 16 residues. Germline V CDR1 and CDR2: SGHRS, YFSETQ. V lost 0 bases to trimming and J lost 2 bases, with 14 bases between them. The CDR3 is CASSLAGGHTQETQYF. In DNA, the CDR3 is TGCGCCAGCAGCTTGGCCGGGGGACATACGCAAGAGACCCAGTACTTC.

The gene calls are TRBV5-6 and TRBJ2-5, with D possibly being TRBD2 (7 bases). The CDR3 length is 17 residues. V was cut by 0 bases and J by 0 bases, with 15 bases left in between. Germline assignment: CDR1 SGHDT and CDR2 YYEEEE. The CDR3 sequence is CASSLVGGALYQETQYF. The DNA for the CDR3 is TGTGCCAGCAGCTTGGTAGGGGGGGCACTGTACCAAGAGACCCAGTACTTC.

The V call is TRBV12-3 or TRBV12-4, the J call TRBJ2-3, with D maybe TRBD1 (5 bases). The CDR3 covers 16 residues. V dropped 5 bases and J dropped 0 bases, with 15 bases sitting between them. The CDR3 DNA follows: TGTGCCAGCAGTACACAGGCAGGTATAAGCACAGATACGCAGTATTTT. It is translated as CASSTQAGISTDTQYF.

This clonotype was recorded many times. J is TRBJ1-1 and V is TRBV10-3; D not resolved. CDR3 size: 13 residues. The V and J ends lost 8 bases and 1 base respectively, with 11 bases between them. CDR1 is ENHRY, CDR2 SYGVKD, per germline. DNA for the CDR3: TGTGCCATCGGGGTACAGAAGAACACTGAAGCTTTCTTT. Translated, it gives CAIGVQKNTEAFF.

The chain recombines TRBV7-3 with TRBJ2-3; 10 nucleotides match TRBD2. CDR3 length equals 16 residues. Per the germline V gene, CDR1 is SGHTA and CDR2 is FQGTGA. The junction had 6 bases not matched to a gene; V was cut back by 5 bases and J by 1 base. CDR3 amino acids: CASSLYGLAGTDTQYF. The CDR3, as DNA: TGTGCCAGCAGCCTATACGGACTAGCGGGCACAGATACGCAGTATTTT. Drawing the rest from reference TRBV7-3 and TRBJ2-3, the complete variable domain is GAGVSQTPSNKVTEKGKYVELRCDPISGHTALYWYRQSLGQGPEFLIYFQGTGAADDSGLPNDRFFAVRPEGSVSTLKIQRTERGDSAVYLCASSLYGLAGTDTQYFGPGTRLTVL.

V gene TRBV5-5 combines with J gene TRBJ2-1, with a weak D call TRBD1 (6 bases). The CDR3 has 16 amino acids. CDR1 SGHKS and CDR2 YYEKEE come from the germline V gene (reference sequence). V was trimmed by 4 bases and J by 7 bases, leaving 21 bases between them. The CDR3 loop reads CASSNLRDTLRNEQFF. The CDR3 coding sequence is TGTGCCAGCAGCAACCTACGGGACACCCTTAGGAATGAGCAGTTCTTC. Drawing the rest from reference TRBV5-5 and TRBJ2-1, the complete variable domain is DAGVTQSPTHLIKTRGQQVTLRCSPISGHKSVSWYQQVLGQGPQFIFQYYEKEERGRGNFPDRFSARQFPNYSSELNVNALLLGDSALYLCASSNLRDTLRNEQFFGPGTRLTVL.

In its sample, this clonotype was seen a few times. The chain carries TRBV29-1 and TRBJ2-7, with D possibly TRBD2 on 6 matching bases. The V and J ends lost 4 bases and 1 base respectively, with 11 bases between them. CDR3 length: 13 amino acids. Germline CDR1 reads SQVTM; CDR2 reads ANQGSEA. The DNA of the CDR3 is TGCAGCGTTGGGGCGGGACGATCCTACGAGCAGTACTTC. Translated, it gives CSVGAGRSYEQYF.

This clonotype has only a few counts. The CDR3 sequence is CSARGSSGNTIYF. The CDR3 nucleotides read TGCAGTGCTAGGGGCAGCTCTGGAAACACCATATATTTT. The chain links TRBV20-1 to TRBJ1-3; D not resolved. CDR1 is DFQATT, CDR2 SNEGSKA, per germline (reference sequence). Trimming took off 3 bases at V and 0 bases at J, with 6 bases between the two ends. The CDR3 sequence is 13 residues long.

The chain joins TRBV30 to TRBJ2-1; the match to TRBD2 covers 10 bases. With 3 bases clipped from V and 9 bases from J, the junction kept 8 bases outside the gene matches. Germline values: CDR1 GTSNPN, CDR2 SVGIG (reference sequence). This CDR3 region has 14 residues. CDR3 DNA sequence: TGTGCCTGGAGGCGCAGCGGGAGGGCCGCTGAGCAGTTCTTC. This translates into CAWRRSGRAAEQFF.

CDR3 amino acids: CASSQWPGNTDTQYF. DNA of the CDR3: TGCGCCAGCAGCCAGTGGCCAGGTAACACAGATACGCAGTATTTT. J is TRBJ2-3 and V is TRBV4-3; D is unclear. V dropped 3 bases and J dropped 2 bases, with 12 bases sitting between them. This CDR3 has 15 residues. Germline CDR1 reads LGHNA; CDR2 reads YSLEER.

This sequence joins TRBV4-3 and TRBJ2-3; D remains unclear. Germline CDR1 is LGHNA and CDR2 is YSLEER. V was shortened by 1 base and J by 1 base, with 12 bases between the two germline ends. This CDR3 has 16 amino acids. The CDR3 spells CASSQGAGRGTDTQYF. The CDR3 DNA reads TGCGCCAGCAGCCAAGGAGCAGGTCGGGGCACAGATACGCAGTATTTT.

This clonotype occurred a few times. J is TRBJ2-5 and V is TRBV7-2; D ambiguous. The germline V and J ends were trimmed by 0 bases and 5 bases, with 10 bases remaining between them. Germline V lookup: CDR1 SGHTA, CDR2 FQGNSA. The CDR3 covers 14 residues. DNA for the CDR3: TGTGCCAGCAGCTTAGCGATGGCGTCGGAGACCCAGTACTTC. Protein sequence: CASSLAMASETQYF.

This chain joins TRBV20-1 and TRBJ2-1; TRBD2 aligns across 7 bases. J was trimmed by 2 bases and V by 3 bases; bases with no gene match: 10. Germline V gene lookup returns CDR1 DFQATT and CDR2 SNEGSKA (reference sequence). The CDR3 runs 16 residues. CDR3 protein: CSASGRAGAPYNEQFF. Written as DNA, the CDR3 is TGCAGTGCTAGCGGCCGTGCGGGAGCCCCCTACAATGAGCAGTTCTTC.

The V call is TRBV4-2, the J call TRBJ2-6; unclear D gene. V lost 0 bases to trimming and J lost 4 bases, with 10 bases between them. Looked up from germline, CDR1 is LGHNA and CDR2 is YNFKEQ. This CDR3 spans 16 amino acids. As DNA, the CDR3 is TGTGCCAGCAGCCAAGAGGTGCCAGGCGGGGCCAACGTCCTGACTTTC. Amino acid sequence: CASSQEVPGGANVLTF.

This clonotype was seen more than once but under ten times. The V and J genes are TRBV18 and TRBJ2-2; D is unresolved. Trimming took off 1 base at V and 2 bases at J, with 17 bases between the two ends. The length of the CDR3 is 18 residues. Germline values: CDR1 KGHSH, CDR2 LQKENI. In DNA form, the CDR3 reads TGTGCCAGCTCACCACAAGAGGTGTACAGACGAAACACCGGGGAGCTGTTTTTT. Protein sequence: CASSPQEVYRRNTGELFF.

The chain combines TRBV7-9 with TRBJ2-1, with TRBD1 matching 11 bases. Germline loops: CDR1 SEHNR, CDR2 FQNEAQ (reference sequence). V was pared by 6 bases and J by 6 bases, with 10 bases of the junction left unmatched. The CDR3 contains 16 residues. CDR3 nucleotide sequence: TGTGCCAGCAGACCTTACCCGGGACAGGGGGTCAATGAGCAGTTCTTC. Protein product: CASRPYPGQGVNEQFF.

This clonotype came up a few times. The chain combines TRBV4-2 with TRBJ1-4; 9 bases map to TRBD1. From germline, CDR1 is LGHNA and CDR2 YNFKEQ. The CDR3 extends over 16 amino acids. The V and J ends lost 0 bases and 5 bases, in that order; junction bases with no gene match: 4. CDR3 coding DNA: TGTGCCAGCAGCCAAGAAGGGACAGGGAGGAATGAAAAACTGTTTTTT. Translating gives CASSQEGTGRNEKLFF.

This clonotype was found a few times. This chain uses TRBV6-6 with TRBJ2-7; TRBD2 matches 7 bases. V lost 6 bases and J lost 3; bases outside the gene matches: 5. This CDR3 has 13 amino acids. The V gene's germline CDR1 is MNHNY and CDR2 SVGAGI (reference sequence). The CDR3 bases are TGTGCCAGCAGCAAAGGGAGGGACTACGAGCAGTACTTC. Its protein product is CASSKGRDYEQYF.

In this sample, this clonotype turned up a few times. The chain joins TRBV28 to TRBJ2-5, with no clear D. The CDR3 is 15 residues long. Germline loops: CDR1 MDHEN, CDR2 SYDVKM. The germline V and J ends were trimmed by 3 bases and 5 bases, with 16 bases remaining between them. CDR3 sequence reads: CASSFPSVGTETQYF. DNA of the CDR3: TGTGCCAGCAGTTTTCCTTCCGTCGGTACGGAGACCCAGTACTTC.

This clonotype appeared a few times. The junction differs from germline at one of its ends, possibly a read error. The chain employs TRBV15 and TRBJ1-1; D uncertain. The CDR3 loop spans 13 amino acids. Germline lookup yields CDR1 LNHNV and CDR2 YYDKDF (reference sequence). CDR3 nucleotides: TGTGCCACCAGTAGAGGGTTGAACACTGAAGCTTTCTTT. It translates to CATSRGLNTEAFF.

The chain combines TRBV12-3 or TRBV12-4 with TRBJ2-5; D unclear. CDR3 length: 13 residues. V lost 5 bases, J lost 1 base, and 8 bases lay in between. In nucleotides, the CDR3 is TGTGCCAGCAGTCCCGCCCCCCAAGAGACCCAGTACTTC. It encodes CASSPAPQETQYF.

This sequence joins TRBV28 and TRBJ2-7, with a weak D call TRBD1 (6 bases). CDR3 size: 15 residues. V was pared by 8 bases and J by 3 bases, with 20 bases between. Looked up from germline, CDR1 is MDHEN and CDR2 is SYDVKM. DNA of the CDR3: TGTGCCAGCGTGGACCCACAGGGCCCCATCTACGAGCAGTACTTC. This encodes CASVDPQGPIYEQYF.

This chain links TRBV6-1 with TRBJ1-1; D is uncertain. The CDR3 loop spans 13 amino acids. CDR1 is MNHNS and CDR2 is SASEGT in the germline V gene. V lost 0 bases and J 4 bases, leaving 6 bases between the germline ends. CDR3 nucleotide sequence: TGTGCCAGCAGTGAAGCGCGGGGCACTGAAGCTTTCTTT. Translated, it gives CASSEARGTEAFF.

V and J are TRBV20-1 and TRBJ2-3, with D possibly being TRBD2 (6 bases). Germline V CDR1 and CDR2: DFQATT, SNEGSKA (reference sequence). There are 12 residues in the CDR3. Trimming took 2 bases from V and 5 from J, leaving 8 bases between them. The chain's CDR3 is CSARLARDTQYF. The CDR3 region has the DNA TGCAGTGCTAGACTAGCGAGAGATACGCAGTATTTT.

This chain links TRBV7-9 with TRBJ2-4; D possibly matches TRBD1 or TRBD2 (5 bases each). The CDR3 consists of 17 residues. Germline loops: CDR1 SEHNR, CDR2 FQNEAQ (reference sequence). Trimming pared 5 bases from V and 0 bases from J, leaving 17 bases between. DNA for the CDR3: TGTGCCAGCAGCGAGGGGTGGCAGGGTGCAGCCAAAAACATTCAGTACTTC. Protein sequence: CASSEGWQGAAKNIQYF.

This clonotype was seen only a few times. This sequence joins TRBV11-2 and TRBJ1-2; no clear D. This CDR3 contains 14 residues. Deletions cut 1 base from V and 8 bases from J, with 14 bases between. The germline V gene encodes CDR1 SGHAT and CDR2 FQNNGV. As DNA, the CDR3 is TGTGCCAGCAGCTTAGGAGGTCTGACACAGGGCTACACCTTC. Translation: CASSLGGLTQGYTF.